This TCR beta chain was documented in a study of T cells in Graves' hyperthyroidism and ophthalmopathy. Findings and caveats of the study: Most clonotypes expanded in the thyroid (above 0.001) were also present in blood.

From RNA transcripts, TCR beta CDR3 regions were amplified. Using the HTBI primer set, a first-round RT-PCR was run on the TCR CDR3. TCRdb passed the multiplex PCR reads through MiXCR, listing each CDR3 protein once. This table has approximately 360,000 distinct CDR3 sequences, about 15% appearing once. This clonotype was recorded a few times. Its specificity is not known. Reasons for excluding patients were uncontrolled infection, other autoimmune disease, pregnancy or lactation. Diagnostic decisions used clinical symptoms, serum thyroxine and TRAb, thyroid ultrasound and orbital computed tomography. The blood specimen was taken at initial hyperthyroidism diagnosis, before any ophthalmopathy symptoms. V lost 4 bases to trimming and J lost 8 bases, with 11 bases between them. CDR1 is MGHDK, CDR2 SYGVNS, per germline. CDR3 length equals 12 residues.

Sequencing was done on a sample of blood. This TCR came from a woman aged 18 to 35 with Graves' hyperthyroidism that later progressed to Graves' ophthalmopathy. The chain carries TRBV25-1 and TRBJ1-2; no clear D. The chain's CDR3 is CASSAGRRGYTF. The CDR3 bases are TGTGCCAGCAGTGCGGGCCGCCGGGGCTACACCTTC.